This T cell receptor beta chain was captured by sequencing in a study of blood T cell repertoires in COVID-19 (TCRdb year 2020). As for the study more broadly: Collaborator samples came from the United States, Italy and Spain and covered acute and convalescent phases of COVID-19. Sample metadata almost always included a de-identified subject ID, COVID-19 status, age in years and sex. Where available, HLA class I and class II types were taken from metadata supplied by the sample provider and were not determined by assay-based typing. A freely available public database, intended as a resource for researchers studying the immune response to SARS-CoV-2, is where the repertoires were released. Samples came from the ongoing ImmuneRACE study (first 160 participants) plus 1,254 subjects from 6 global collaborators. The material from the prospective study consisted of cDNA or gDNA derived from T cells, B-cell-depleted T cells, or PBMCs. Subjects who had been exposed to COVID-19, were actively infected with it, or had recovered from it provided the deeply sampled blood TCRbeta repertoires that made up the dataset. General findings and caveats noted by the study authors: The quantity of clinical and demographic metadata differed by source and by participant and was supplied without curation.

Each collaborating institution followed its own protocols to collect whole blood in K2EDTA tubes. For TCRbeta analysis, collaborator samples were shipped as frozen whole blood, as isolated PBMCs, or as DNA extracted from either sample type. TCRbeta CDR3 regions were amplified from genomic DNA by means of the immunoSEQ Assay, a bias-controlled multiplex PCR. The source study handled its data this way. The number of nucleated cells in each sample was estimated from the amplification of reference gene primers within the assay. To quantify the absolute abundance of each unique TCRbeta CDR3 rearrangement, sequence reads were collapsed and filtered. For each sample, productive Simpson clonality was calculated as the square root of Simpson's diversity index over productive rearrangements. In TCRdb, the immuneACCESS table is reduced to in-frame sequences with V and J assigned. These tables do not hold every clone; where another copy was compared, an unresolved V gene accounts for under half, and the others remain unexplained. V and J calls and clone size are as listed in that table; D and trimming were resolved from the DNA. A total of over 150,000 clones appear in this sample, about 90% of them only once. In total, the top ten clones hold less than 0.6% of the sample.

Ends trimmed: V by 4 bases, J by 2 bases; bases unmatched to a gene: 9. Inclusive of the bounding cysteine and phenylalanine, the CDR3 is 16 residues long. Left in the record is the CDR3 DNA by itself, 48 bases read in frame from the first base. From a lookup of the germline V gene (reference sequence), CDR1 and CDR2 are LNHDA and SQIVND. As for this clone: Which antigen it targets is not known. Nothing much larger sits one base from this clone, and base qualities are not available.

The TCR originated in a man in his fifties with acute or convalescent COVID-19. The chain links TRBV19 with TRBJ1-2, and 8 junctional nucleotides match TRBD1. Sequenced sample: peripheral blood. CDR3 loop: CASSTTWTGPNYGYTF. The DNA reads TGTGCCAGTAGTACGACCTGGACAGGGCCGAACTATGGCTACACCTTC.